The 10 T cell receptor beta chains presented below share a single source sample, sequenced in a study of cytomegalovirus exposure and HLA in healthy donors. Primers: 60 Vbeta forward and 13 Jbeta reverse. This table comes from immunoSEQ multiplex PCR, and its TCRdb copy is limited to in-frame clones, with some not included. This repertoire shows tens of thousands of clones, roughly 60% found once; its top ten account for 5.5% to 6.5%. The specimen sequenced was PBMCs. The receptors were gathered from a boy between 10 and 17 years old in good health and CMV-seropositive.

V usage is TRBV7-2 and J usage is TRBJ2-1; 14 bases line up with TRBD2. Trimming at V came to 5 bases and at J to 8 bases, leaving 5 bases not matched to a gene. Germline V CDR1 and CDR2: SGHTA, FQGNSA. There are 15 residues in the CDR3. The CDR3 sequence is CASSPGTSGSYEQFF. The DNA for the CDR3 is TGTGCCAGCAGCCCCGGGACTAGCGGGAGTTATGAGCAGTTCTTC. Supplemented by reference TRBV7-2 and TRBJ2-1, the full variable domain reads GAGVSQSPSNKVTEKGKDVELRCDPISGHTALYWYRQSLGQGLEFLIYFQGNSAPDKSGLPSDRFSAERTGGSVSTLTIQRTQQEDSAVYLCASSPGTSGSYEQFFGPGTRLTVL.

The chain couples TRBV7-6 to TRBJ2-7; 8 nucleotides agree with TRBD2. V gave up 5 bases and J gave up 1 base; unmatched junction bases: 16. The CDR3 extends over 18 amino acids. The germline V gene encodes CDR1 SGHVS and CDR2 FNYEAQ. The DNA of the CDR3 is TGTGCCAGCAGCGGGAGACTAGCGTCCTCGGCAAGGTCCTACGAGCAGTACTTC. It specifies CASSGRLASSARSYEQYF. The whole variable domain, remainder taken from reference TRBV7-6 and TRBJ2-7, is GAGVSQSPRYKVTKRGQDVALRCDPISGHVSLYWYRQALGQGPEFLTYFNYEAQQDKSGLPNDRFSAERPEGSISTLTIQRTEQRDSAMYRCASSGRLASSARSYEQYFGPGTRLTVT.

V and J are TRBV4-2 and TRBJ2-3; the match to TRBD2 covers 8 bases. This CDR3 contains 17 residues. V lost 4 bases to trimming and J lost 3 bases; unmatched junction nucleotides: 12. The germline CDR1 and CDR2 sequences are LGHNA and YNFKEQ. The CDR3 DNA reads TGTGCCAGCAGCCGGTGGCGGGAGGCCGGTTTGACAGATACGCAGTATTTT. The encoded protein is CASSRWREAGLTDTQYF.

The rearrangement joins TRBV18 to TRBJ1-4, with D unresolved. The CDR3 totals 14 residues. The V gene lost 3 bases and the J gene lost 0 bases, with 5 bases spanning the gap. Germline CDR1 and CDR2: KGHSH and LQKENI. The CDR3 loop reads CASSPAPTNEKLFF. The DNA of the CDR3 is TGTGCCAGCTCACCGGCTCCAACTAATGAAAAACTGTTTTTT.

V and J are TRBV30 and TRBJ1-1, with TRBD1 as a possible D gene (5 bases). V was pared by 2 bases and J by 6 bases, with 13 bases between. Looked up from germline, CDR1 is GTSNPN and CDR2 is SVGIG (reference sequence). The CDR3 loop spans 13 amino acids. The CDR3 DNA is TGTGCCTGGAGTACGGCATGGGGCGCTGAAGCTTTCTTT. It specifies CAWSTAWGAEAFF.

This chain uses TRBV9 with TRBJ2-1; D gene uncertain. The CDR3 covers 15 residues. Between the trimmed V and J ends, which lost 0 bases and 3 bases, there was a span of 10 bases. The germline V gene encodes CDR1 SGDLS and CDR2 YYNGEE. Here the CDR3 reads CASSVGLGSYNEQFF. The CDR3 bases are TGTGCCAGCAGCGTAGGCCTGGGCAGCTACAATGAGCAGTTCTTC.

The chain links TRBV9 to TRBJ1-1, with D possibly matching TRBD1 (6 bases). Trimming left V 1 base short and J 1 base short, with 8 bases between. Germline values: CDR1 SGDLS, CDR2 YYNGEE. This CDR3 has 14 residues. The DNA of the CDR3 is TGTGCCAGCAGCGTAAGACAGGAGAACACTGAAGCTTTCTTT. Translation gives CASSVRQENTEAFF.

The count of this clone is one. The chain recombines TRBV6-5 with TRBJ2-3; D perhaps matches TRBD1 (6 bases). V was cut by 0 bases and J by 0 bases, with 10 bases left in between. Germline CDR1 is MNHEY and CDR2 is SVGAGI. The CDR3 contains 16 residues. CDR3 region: CASSYSRQGSTDTQYF. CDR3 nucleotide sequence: TGTGCCAGCAGTTACTCGCGGCAGGGGAGCACAGATACGCAGTATTTT.

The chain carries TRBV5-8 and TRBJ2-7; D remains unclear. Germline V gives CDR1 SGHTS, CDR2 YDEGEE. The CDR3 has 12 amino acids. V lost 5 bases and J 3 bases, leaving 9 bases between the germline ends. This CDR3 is CASRGRYYEQYF. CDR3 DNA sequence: TGTGCCAGCAGGGGCCGTTACTACGAGCAGTACTTC.

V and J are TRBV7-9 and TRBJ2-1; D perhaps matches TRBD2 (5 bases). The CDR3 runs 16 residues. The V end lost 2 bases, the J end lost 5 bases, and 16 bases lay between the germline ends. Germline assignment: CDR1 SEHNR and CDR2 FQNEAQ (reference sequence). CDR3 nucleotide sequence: TGTGCCAGCAGCTTATATGGGTCTAGCCAAAACAATGAGCAGTTCTTC. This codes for CASSLYGSSQNNEQFF.